The 17 T cell receptor beta chains in this list originate from one sample, sequenced in a study of OX40 agonist ivuxolimab in advanced cancers. Some clones are missing from TCRdb's copy, which holds only in-frame ones; the method was immunoSEQ multiplex PCR. The sample carries about 31,000 clones, 85% to 95% recorded once. This specimen consisted of CD4+ or CD8+ T cells sorted from blood, obtained in a trial of the OX40 agonist ivuxolimab. These receptor sequences come from an adult with an advanced solid tumor such as melanoma, head and neck, liver or kidney cancer.

V usage is TRBV28 and J usage is TRBJ2-1; 8 positions match TRBD2. Germline CDR1 is MDHEN and CDR2 is SYDVKM. This CDR3 region has 16 residues. Trimming took 4 bases from V and 1 from J; bases not matched to a gene: 6. The CDR3 bases are TGTGCCAGCAGTTCGAGCGGGAGTGGGTCCTACAATGAGCAGTTCTTC. It specifies CASSSSGSGSYNEQFF.

V usage is TRBV9 and J usage is TRBJ2-5; 8 positions match TRBD1. The end of the DNA is better explained by TRBJ2-7, so the J call may be wrong. Germline V gives CDR1 SGDLS, CDR2 YYNGEE. CDR3 length: 16 amino acids. The CDR3 DNA reads as TGTGCCAGCAGCGGACCCGGGACAGGCGACTCCTACGAGCAGTACTTC. It codes for CASSGPGTGDSYEQYF.

The chain combines TRBV5-1 with TRBJ2-7, with 8 bases fitting TRBD1. With 4 bases clipped from V and 5 bases from J, the junction kept 11 bases outside the gene matches. The CDR3 runs 15 residues. Germline-derived CDR1 and CDR2 are SGHRS and YFSETQ. In DNA, the CDR3 is TGCGCCAGCAGCCCTTCGACAGGGGTTGGCGACGAGCAGTACTTC. It specifies CASSPSTGVGDEQYF.

The chain links TRBV6-5 to TRBJ2-5; D may be TRBD1 (6 bases). The CDR3 has 16 residues. The V and J ends lost 2 bases and 5 bases respectively, with 18 bases between them. Germline loops: CDR1 MNHEY, CDR2 SVGAGI. Here the CDR3 DNA reads TGTGCCAGCAGTTACGACAGGTCCGGGCCGGGGGAGACCCAGTACTTC. Protein sequence: CASSYDRSGPGETQYF.

The V and J genes are TRBV14 and TRBJ2-3; D may correspond to TRBD1 or TRBD2 (5 bases each). Trimming cost V 4 bases and J 1 base, with 12 bases left between them. CDR1 SGHDN and CDR2 FVKESK come from the germline V gene. The CDR3 is 15 residues long. CDR3 protein: CASSLWDGGTDTQYF. The CDR3 region has the DNA TGTGCCAGCAGCCTGTGGGACGGCGGCACAGATACGCAGTATTTT.

The rearrangement joins TRBV7-3 to TRBJ1-1; D gene uncertain. Germline assignment: CDR1 SGHTA and CDR2 FQGTGA. The V end was cut by 3 bases, the J end by 4 bases, with 9 bases between. The CDR3 spans 13 residues. CDR3 residues: CASSLNSGTEAFF. The DNA of the CDR3 is TGTGCCAGCAGCTTGAATTCCGGCACTGAAGCTTTCTTT.

The genes are TRBV19 and TRBJ1-2; TRBD1 aligns across 8 bases. Looked up from germline, CDR1 is LNHDA and CDR2 is SQIVND (reference sequence). V lost 3 bases to trimming and J lost 4 bases; unmatched junction nucleotides: 1. This CDR3 spans 13 amino acids. The CDR3 loop is CASSMQGAYGYTF. DNA of the CDR3: TGTGCCAGTAGTATGCAGGGGGCCTATGGCTACACCTTC.

This sequence joins TRBV5-1 and TRBJ2-1; 9 bases align to TRBD1. The length of the CDR3 is 17 residues. After removal of 1 base from V and 5 bases from J, the junction contained 10 bases not matched to a gene. Germline V gene lookup returns CDR1 SGHRS and CDR2 YFSETQ. The CDR3 coding sequence is TGCGCCAGCAGCTTGTTTTTGGGACAGGGAAGGGACAATGAGCAGTTCTTC. Translating it yields CASSLFLGQGRDNEQFF.

This clone came up once. This sequence joins TRBV2 and TRBJ2-1; 7 bases align to TRBD2. J lost 1 base, V lost 6 bases, and 6 bases had no gene match. This CDR3 is 15 amino acids long. The germline V gene has CDR1 SNHLY and CDR2 FYNNEI. CDR3 coding DNA: TGTGCCAGCAGCGGACTAGAGCCTTCCTACAATGAGCAGTTCTTC. Its translation is CASSGLEPSYNEQFF.

The chain couples TRBV5-1 to TRBJ2-7; perhaps TRBD1 as D (6 bases). This CDR3 has 14 residues. The V end was cut by 4 bases, the J end by 1 base, with 12 bases between. Germline V CDR1 and CDR2: SGHRS, YFSETQ. The DNA of the CDR3 is TGCGCCAGCAGCCCCGGGACAACTTCCTACGAGCAGTACTTC. Translating gives CASSPGTTSYEQYF. Combining the CDR3 with reference TRBV5-1 and TRBJ2-7 gives the whole variable domain KAGVTQTPRYLIKTRGQQVTLSCSPISGHRSVSWYQQTPGQGLQFLFEYFSETQRNKGNFPGRFSGRQFSNSRSEMNVSTLELGDSALYLCASSPGTTSYEQYFGPGTRLTVT.

V usage is TRBV5-4 and J usage is TRBJ2-7, with 14 bases identical to TRBD2. From germline, CDR1 is SGHNT and CDR2 YYREEE (reference sequence). The CDR3 is 19 amino acids. J lost 1 base, V lost 1 base, and 10 bases had no gene match. CDR3: CASSLKAGLAGDWSYEQYF. CDR3 in DNA: TGTGCCAGCAGCTTGAAAGCGGGACTAGCGGGGGATTGGTCCTACGAGCAGTACTTC.

This clone was picked up a small number of times. The rearrangement uses TRBV16 and TRBJ2-1; no clear D gene. Per the germline V gene, CDR1 is KGHSY and CDR2 is FQNENV. The CDR3 is 13 residues long. Trimming removed 2 bases from V and 8 bases from J, with 10 bases in between. Here the CDR3 reads CASSQIVPDEQFF. As DNA, the CDR3 is TGTGCCAGCAGCCAAATCGTTCCGGATGAGCAGTTCTTC. Full variable domain (remainder filled in from reference TRBV16 and TRBJ2-1): GEEVAQTPKHLVRGEGQKAKLYCAPIKGHSYVFWYQQVLKNEFKFLISFQNENVFDETGMPKERFSAKCLPNSPCSLEIQATKLEDSAVYFCASSQIVPDEQFFGPGTRLTVL.

This chain joins TRBV28 and TRBJ1-2; possibly TRBD1 for D (5 bases). This CDR3 comprises 13 residues. The V end lost 3 bases, the J end lost 6 bases, and 11 bases lay between the germline ends. CDR1 and CDR2 (germline): MDHEN, SYDVKM. CDR3 in amino acids: CASSFGGGDGYTF. The CDR3 DNA sequence: TGTGCCAGCAGTTTTGGGGGAGGAGATGGCTACACCTTC.

In its sample, this clone was seen once. The J gene is TRBJ2-7, the V gene TRBV11-2; the D gene could be TRBD1 or TRBD2 (5 bases each). The CDR3 has 13 residues. From germline, CDR1 is SGHAT and CDR2 FQNNGV. V shed 1 base and J shed 6 bases, with 10 bases lying between them. The CDR3 here is CASSLGAGTEQYF. CDR3 DNA sequence: TGTGCCAGCAGCTTAGGGGCAGGGACCGAGCAGTACTTC.

CDR3 bases: TGTGCCAGCAGTTCCACCGGTAGCGAGCAGTACTTC. Translating it yields CASSSTGSEQYF. The chain has TRBV6-5 and TRBJ2-7; D ambiguous. The CDR3 is 12 residues long. Between the trimmed V and J ends, which lost 4 bases and 6 bases, there was a span of 10 bases. In germline, CDR1 is MNHEY, CDR2 SVGAGI.

This chain connects TRBV19 to TRBJ2-2; D ambiguous. The germline CDR1 and CDR2 sequences are LNHDA and SQIVND (reference sequence). Trimming took off 6 bases at V and 4 bases at J, with 18 bases between the two ends. The length of the CDR3 is 16 residues. CDR3 coding DNA: TGTGCCAGTAGACCCACAGAAGGGATAAGCACCGGGGAGCTGTTTTTT. Protein product: CASRPTEGISTGELFF.

CDR3 loop: CASSQDLSPAYEQYF. The CDR3 DNA follows: TGTGCCAGCAGCCAAGATTTGTCTCCTGCCTACGAGCAGTACTTC. The rearrangement joins TRBV14 to TRBJ2-5; D is unresolved. The better agreement between TRBJ2-7 and the DNA end casts doubt on the J call. This CDR3 has 15 residues. Germline lookup yields CDR1 SGHDN and CDR2 FVKESK.